The 10 T cell receptor beta chains reported below all come from one sample, sequenced in a study of blood T cell repertoires in COVID-19. Using immunoSEQ multiplex PCR, the repertoire was profiled, and TCRdb retains in-frame clones only, with some absent. The sample includes around 250,000 clones, roughly 85% of them seen just once. Sequenced sample: PBMCs or T cells enriched from blood (not recorded which). The source is a woman in her 50s with acute COVID-19.

This rearrangement joins TRBV2 to TRBJ2-3, with 13 bases matching TRBD2. The CDR3 is 16 residues long. The germline CDR1 and CDR2 sequences are SNHLY and FYNNEI. V gave up 7 bases and J gave up 1 base; unmatched junction bases: 5. CDR3 sequence: CASTLGTSGGTDTQYF. In nucleotides, the CDR3 is TGTGCCAGCACCTTGGGGACTAGCGGGGGCACAGATACGCAGTATTTT.

This clone occurred once. The J gene is TRBJ1-2, the V gene TRBV7-2, with D possibly being TRBD1 (6 bases). Trimming left V 0 bases short and J 4 bases short, with 12 bases between. Per germline, CDR1 SGHTA and CDR2 FQGNSA. The CDR3 is made up of 15 amino acids. CDR3 nucleotide sequence: TGTGCCAGCAGCTTAGCGCCACAGGGAATCTATGGCTACACCTTC. Its translation is CASSLAPQGIYGYTF.

This chain uses TRBV7-2 with TRBJ1-4, with 7 bases fitting TRBD1. The CDR3 is 14 amino acids. J was trimmed by 5 bases and V by 2 bases; bases with no gene match: 2. CDR1 SGHTA and CDR2 FQGNSA come from the germline V gene. The CDR3 sequence: CASSLRGRNEKLFF. The CDR3 coding sequence is TGTGCCAGCAGCTTAAGGGGGCGAAATGAAAAACTGTTTTTT.

J is TRBJ1-2 and V is TRBV5-8, with D maybe TRBD1 (6 bases). Trimming left V 4 bases short and J 1 base short, with 8 bases between. The CDR3 runs to 13 residues. CDR1 and CDR2 from the germline V gene are SGHTS and YDEGEE. The CDR3 sequence is CASSPDSNYGYTF. The DNA of the CDR3 is TGTGCCAGCAGCCCGGACAGTAACTATGGCTACACCTTC.

This chain joins TRBV23-1 and TRBJ1-4; D unclear. TRBV23-1 is an ORF, and what it does is uncertain. The germline V and J ends were trimmed by 1 base and 5 bases, with 8 bases remaining between them. CDR3 size: 14 residues. CDR3 residues: CASSQYENNEKLFF. CDR3 coding DNA: TGCGCCAGCAGTCAATATGAGAACAATGAAAAACTGTTTTTT.

The V gene is TRBV5-1, the J gene TRBJ2-7; D remains unclear. Germline values: CDR1 SGHRS, CDR2 YFSETQ. V shed 3 bases and J shed 3 bases, with 13 bases lying between them. CDR3 length: 14 residues. The CDR3: CASSSGSYDYEQYF. CDR3 DNA: TGCGCCAGCAGCTCCGGGTCCTATGACTACGAGCAGTACTTC.

The chain has TRBV7-9 and TRBJ2-1; TRBD1 matches 8 bases. V was clipped by 0 bases and J by 7 bases; unmatched bases: 5. This CDR3 spans 15 amino acids. Germline CDR1 is SEHNR and CDR2 is FQNEAQ (reference sequence). The CDR3 loop is CASSLAQGAGNEQFF. The CDR3 region has the DNA TGTGCCAGCAGCTTAGCGCAGGGGGCGGGAAATGAGCAGTTCTTC.

The gene calls are TRBV6-5 and TRBJ1-4; 9 bases match TRBD1. Losses at the gene ends were 0 bases for V and 8 bases for J; bases not matched to a gene: 7. CDR1 is MNHEY, CDR2 SVGAGI, per germline. This CDR3 has 16 amino acids. In DNA, the CDR3 is TGTGCCAGCAGTTACTCTGGGGGACAGGGAGGCGAAAAACTGTTTTTT. Residues: CASSYSGGQGGEKLFF.

CDR3 bases: TGTGCCAGCAGTTACGGGTCCCGGCAGGGAGAAGCTTTCTTT. Protein: CASSYGSRQGEAFF. This chain connects TRBV6-5 to TRBJ1-1, with TRBD1 as a possible D gene (5 bases). The CDR3 contains 14 residues. V lost 2 bases and J 8 bases, leaving 15 bases between the germline ends. CDR1 is MNHEY, CDR2 SVGAGI, per germline.

The chain combines TRBV14 with TRBJ2-3, with TRBD2 matching 9 bases. The CDR3 extends over 17 amino acids. The junction had 14 bases not matched to a gene; V was cut back by 4 bases and J by 6 bases. The germline gives CDR1 SGHDN, CDR2 FVKESK. DNA of the CDR3: TGTGCCAGCAGCCTGGACGGGACTAGCTCTGCTAAGGATACGCAGTATTTT. Amino acid sequence: CASSLDGTSSAKDTQYF.